Listed below are T cell receptor beta chains from one sample, sequenced in a study of T cell responses to AZD1222 COVID-19 vaccine. Produced via immunoSEQ multiplex PCR; TCRdb's table is partial and in-frame only. The data hold about 170,000 clones, with about nine tenths observed a single time. This specimen consisted of peripheral blood, obtained on day 0 of AZD1222 vaccination. Receptor source: an adult in good health. CDR3s include the opening cysteine and the closing phenylalanine or tryptophan. The order of the fields is V gene, clone size, J gene, D gene, CDR3 protein, CDR3 DNA. The D gene is left open where the match is weak. Expanded clones get a size class; other rows say once, few or many, or leave the size out.

v_call: TRBV27; clone_size: .; j_call: TRBJ2-6; d_call: .; cdr3_aa: CASSLRSGANVLTF; cdr3_nt: TGTGCCAGCAGTTTACGGTCTGGGGCCAACGTCCTGACTTTC
v_call: TRBV7-9; clone_size: .; j_call: TRBJ1-6; d_call: .; cdr3_aa: CASSGRGSSYNSPLHF; cdr3_nt: TGTGCCAGCAGCGGGAGGGGGTCCTCCTATAATTCACCCCTCCACTTT
v_call: TRBV9; clone_size: .; j_call: TRBJ2-1; d_call: TRBD2; cdr3_aa: CASSVGLALEGEQFF; cdr3_nt: TGTGCCAGCAGCGTAGGACTAGCTCTTGAGGGTGAGCAGTTCTTC
v_call: TRBV7-9; clone_size: .; j_call: TRBJ1-5; d_call: TRBD1; cdr3_aa: CASSQTGTGQGGNQPQHF; cdr3_nt: TGTGCCAGCAGCCAAACGGGGACAGGTCAAGGTGGCAATCAGCCCCAGCATTTT
v_call: TRBV4-3; clone_size: .; j_call: TRBJ2-3; d_call: .; cdr3_aa: CASSQDMGTDTQYF; cdr3_nt: TGCGCCAGCAGCCAAGATATGGGCACAGATACGCAGTATTTT
v_call: TRBV7-3; clone_size: once; j_call: TRBJ2-1; d_call: TRBD2; cdr3_aa: CASSLSGREDNEQFF; cdr3_nt: TGTGCCAGCAGCCTTAGCGGGAGGGAGGACAATGAGCAGTTCTTC
v_call: TRBV10-1; clone_size: .; j_call: TRBJ2-3; d_call: TRBD2; cdr3_aa: CASSLGGADTQYF; cdr3_nt: TGCGCCAGCAGCCTCGGGGGGGCAGATACGCAGTATTTT
v_call: TRBV28; clone_size: .; j_call: TRBJ2-1; d_call: .; cdr3_aa: CASSSGRFEQFF; cdr3_nt: TGTGCCAGCAGTTCCGGGCGGTTTGAGCAGTTCTTC
v_call: TRBV29-1; clone_size: .; j_call: TRBJ2-7; d_call: TRBD2; cdr3_aa: CSVEGTSGEQYF; cdr3_nt: TGCAGCGTTGAAGGGACTAGCGGAGAGCAGTACTTC
v_call: TRBV18; clone_size: few; j_call: TRBJ1-5; d_call: .; cdr3_aa: CASSPSGGLNQPQHF; cdr3_nt: TGTGCCAGCTCACCAAGCGGGGGCCTCAATCAGCCCCAGCATTTT
v_call: TRBV18; clone_size: .; j_call: TRBJ1-5; d_call: TRBD1; cdr3_aa: CASSLLGQGKDNQPQHF; cdr3_nt: TGTGCCAGCTCACTTCTGGGACAGGGGAAAGACAATCAGCCCCAGCATTTT
v_call: TRBV25-1; clone_size: .; j_call: TRBJ1-1; d_call: .; cdr3_aa: CASKFGQSEAFF; cdr3_nt: TGTGCCAGCAAGTTCGGGCAATCTGAAGCTTTCTTT
v_call: TRBV6-2/TRBV6-3; clone_size: .; j_call: TRBJ2-3; d_call: TRBD2; cdr3_aa: CASTFSLSSGVVTDTQYF; cdr3_nt: TGTGCCAGCACTTTCTCCCTCTCTAGCGGGGTAGTCACAGATACGCAGTATTTT
v_call: TRBV3-1/TRBV3-2; clone_size: .; j_call: TRBJ2-1; d_call: .; cdr3_aa: CASSQPLGTAHNEQFF; cdr3_nt: TGTGCCAGCAGCCAACCTCTCGGGACCGCTCACAATGAGCAGTTCTTC
v_call: TRBV5-1; clone_size: .; j_call: TRBJ1-4; d_call: .; cdr3_aa: CASSLATTNEKLFF; cdr3_nt: TGCGCCAGCAGCTTGGCCACAACTAATGAAAAACTGTTTTTT
v_call: TRBV27; clone_size: .; j_call: TRBJ1-6; d_call: TRBD1; cdr3_aa: CASSGGRNRGRNSPLHF; cdr3_nt: TGTGCCAGCAGCGGAGGTAGAAACAGGGGACGTAATTCACCCCTCCACTTT
v_call: TRBV18; clone_size: .; j_call: TRBJ1-1; d_call: .; cdr3_aa: CASSPPVRQATEAFF; cdr3_nt: TGTGCCAGCTCACCACCGGTGAGACAGGCTACTGAAGCTTTCTTT
v_call: TRBV7-2; clone_size: .; j_call: TRBJ1-5; d_call: .; cdr3_aa: CASSLTAGNQPQHF; cdr3_nt: TGTGCCAGCAGCTTAACCGCCGGCAATCAGCCCCAGCATTTT
v_call: TRBV24-1; clone_size: .; j_call: TRBJ1-2; d_call: .; cdr3_aa: CATSRVTDGYTF; cdr3_nt: TGTGCCACCTCCAGAGTCACCGATGGCTACACCTTC
v_call: TRBV7-9; clone_size: .; j_call: TRBJ1-2; d_call: .; cdr3_aa: CASSGTGPYGYTF; cdr3_nt: TGTGCCAGCAGCGGGACGGGTCCTTATGGCTACACCTTC
v_call: TRBV30; clone_size: .; j_call: TRBJ1-1; d_call: .; cdr3_aa: CAWSAPRMNTEAFF; cdr3_nt: TGTGCCTGGAGTGCGCCCCGGATGAACACTGAAGCTTTCTTT